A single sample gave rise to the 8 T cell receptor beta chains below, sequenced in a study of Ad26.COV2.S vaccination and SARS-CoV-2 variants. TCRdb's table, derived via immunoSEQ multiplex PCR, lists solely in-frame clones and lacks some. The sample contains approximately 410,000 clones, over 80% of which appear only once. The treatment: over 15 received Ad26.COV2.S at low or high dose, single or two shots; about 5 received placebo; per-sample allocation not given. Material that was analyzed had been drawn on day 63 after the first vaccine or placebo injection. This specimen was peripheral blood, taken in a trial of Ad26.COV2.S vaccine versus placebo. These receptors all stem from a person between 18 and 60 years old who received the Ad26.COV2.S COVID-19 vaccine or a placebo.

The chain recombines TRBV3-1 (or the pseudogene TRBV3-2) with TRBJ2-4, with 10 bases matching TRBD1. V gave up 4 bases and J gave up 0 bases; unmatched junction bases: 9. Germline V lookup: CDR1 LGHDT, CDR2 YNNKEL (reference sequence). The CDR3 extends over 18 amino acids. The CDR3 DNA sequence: TGTGCCAGCAGCCGAGGGACAGGGGAGGGCTTAGCCAAAAACATTCAGTACTTC. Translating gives CASSRGTGEGLAKNIQYF.

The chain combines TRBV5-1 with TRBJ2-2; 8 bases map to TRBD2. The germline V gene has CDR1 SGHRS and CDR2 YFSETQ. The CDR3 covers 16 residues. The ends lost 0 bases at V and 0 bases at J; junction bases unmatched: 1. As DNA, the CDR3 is TGCGCCAGCAGCTTGGGCGGGGGGCCGAACACCGGGGAGCTGTTTTTT. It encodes CASSLGGGPNTGELFF.

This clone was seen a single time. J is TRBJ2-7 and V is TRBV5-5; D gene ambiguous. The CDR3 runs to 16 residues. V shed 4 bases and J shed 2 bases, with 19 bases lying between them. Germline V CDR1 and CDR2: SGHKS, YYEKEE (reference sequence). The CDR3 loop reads CASSPAQAVKTYEQYF. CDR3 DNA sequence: TGTGCCAGCAGCCCCGCCCAAGCCGTGAAAACCTACGAGCAGTACTTC.

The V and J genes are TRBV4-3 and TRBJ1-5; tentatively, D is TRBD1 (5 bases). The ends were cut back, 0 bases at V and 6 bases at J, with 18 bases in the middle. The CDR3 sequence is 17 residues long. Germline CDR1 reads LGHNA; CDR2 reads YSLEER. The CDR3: CASSQDFPVLRGQPQHF. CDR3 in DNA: TGCGCCAGCAGCCAAGATTTCCCGGTTTTAAGGGGTCAGCCCCAGCATTTT.

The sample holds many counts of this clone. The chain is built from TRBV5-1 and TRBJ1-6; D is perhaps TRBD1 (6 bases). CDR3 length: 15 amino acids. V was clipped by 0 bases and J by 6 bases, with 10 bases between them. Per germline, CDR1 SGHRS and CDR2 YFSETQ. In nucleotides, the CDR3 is TGCGCCAGCAGCTTGGACAGGGAAGGTAATTCACCCCTCCACTTT. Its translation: CASSLDREGNSPLHF.

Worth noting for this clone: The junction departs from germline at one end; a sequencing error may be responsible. For the CDR3, the DNA is TGTGCCAGCAGCTACTCACAGGGTATCGGCTACGAGCAGTACTTC. Translating it yields CASSYSQGIGYEQYF. The genes are TRBV6-6 and TRBJ2-7, with D tentatively TRBD1 (6 bases). The length of the CDR3 is 15 residues. Germline V lookup: CDR1 MNHNY, CDR2 SVGAGI (reference sequence).

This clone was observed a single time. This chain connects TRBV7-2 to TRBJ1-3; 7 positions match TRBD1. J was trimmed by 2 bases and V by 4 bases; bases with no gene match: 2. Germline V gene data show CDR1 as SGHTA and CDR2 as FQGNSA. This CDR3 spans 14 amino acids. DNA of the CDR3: TGTGCCAGCAGCTCGACAGGGACTGGAAACACCATATATTTT. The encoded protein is CASSSTGTGNTIYF. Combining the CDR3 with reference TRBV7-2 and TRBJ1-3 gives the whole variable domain GAGVSQSPSNKVTEKGKDVELRCDPISGHTALYWYRQSLGQGLEFLIYFQGNSAPDKSGLPSDRFSAERTGGSVSTLTIQRTQQEDSAVYLCASSSTGTGNTIYFGEGSWLTVV.

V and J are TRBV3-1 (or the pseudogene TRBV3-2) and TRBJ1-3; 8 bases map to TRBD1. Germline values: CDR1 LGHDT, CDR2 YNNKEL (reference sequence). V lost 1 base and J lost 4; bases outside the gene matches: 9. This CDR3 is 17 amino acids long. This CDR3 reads CASSQGCNRGSGNTIYF. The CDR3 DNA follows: TGTGCCAGCAGCCAAGGTTGTAACAGGGGGTCAGGAAACACCATATATTTT.